These 19 T cell receptor beta chains were sequenced from one sample in a study of neurological immune-mediated disorders. TCRdb re-derived calls from the 5' RACE reads in MiXCR, one entry per CDR3 protein. The sample contains roughly 98,000 distinct CDR3 sequences, over 10% of which appear only once. Noted time point: longitudinal time-point 2. The sample taken for sequencing was PBMCs. These TCRs come from a female donor with HTLV-1-associated myelopathy (HAM/TSP).

This clonotype was detected many times. The genes are TRBV12-3 or TRBV12-4 and TRBJ2-7; D is tentatively TRBD1 or TRBD2 (6 bases each). V was cut by 8 bases and J by 3 bases, with 14 bases left in between. The CDR3 extends over 13 amino acids. Written as DNA, the CDR3 is TGTGCCAGCGGCCGGGGGCAGGTCTACGAGCAGTACTTC. The encoded protein is CASGRGQVYEQYF.

This clonotype has ten or more counts. V gene TRBV15 combines with J gene TRBJ2-2; a weak D match, TRBD2 (7 bases). CDR1 and CDR2 from the germline V gene are LNHNV and YYDKDF (reference sequence). CDR3 length: 15 residues. Trimming took off 7 bases at V and 5 bases at J, with 17 bases between the two ends. The CDR3 bases are TGTGCCACCACCCCCGGGGGGCGGGAAACCGGGGAGCTGTTTTTT. Its protein is CATTPGGRETGELFF.

This clonotype was seen many times. The CDR3 sequence is CASRGTENTEAFF. For the CDR3, the DNA is TGTGCCAGCAGGGGGACGGAGAACACTGAAGCTTTCTTT. This sequence joins TRBV6-1 and TRBJ1-1, with D perhaps matching TRBD1 (5 bases). Per germline, CDR1 MNHNS and CDR2 SASEGT. V lost 6 bases and J lost 1, with 9 bases in between. The CDR3 has 13 amino acids.

This chain links TRBV6-5 with TRBJ2-3; D is unclear. The CDR3 covers 13 residues. V lost 2 bases and J lost 7, with 10 bases in between. CDR1 and CDR2 from the germline V gene are MNHEY and SVGAGI. CDR3 coding DNA: TGTGCCAGCAGTTACGCGAGTGTGTATACGCAGTATTTT. This encodes CASSYASVYTQYF.

This clonotype was seen more than once but under ten times. V and J are TRBV2 and TRBJ2-3, with TRBD1 identical over 7 bases. Looked up from germline, CDR1 is SNHLY and CDR2 is FYNNEI. Unmatched junction bases numbered 5, after V lost 7 bases and J lost 1 base. The CDR3 consists of 14 residues. In DNA, the CDR3 is TGTGCCAGCACCAGACAGGGCGGCACAGATACGCAGTATTTT. Translated, it gives CASTRQGGTDTQYF.

This clonotype was seen repeatedly, ten times or more. The junction departs from germline at one end; a sequencing error may be responsible. The chain joins TRBV7-2 to TRBJ2-1; D not certain. This CDR3 is built from 12 residues. CDR1 is SGHTA, CDR2 FQGNSA, per germline. DNA for the CDR3: TGTGCCAGCAGCCAAGGGCTTTCAGCCCTGCTTTTC. This gives the protein CASSQGLSALLF.

This clonotype showed up many times. V usage is TRBV25-1 and J usage is TRBJ2-2; D possibly corresponds to TRBD1 (6 bases). The germline V gene encodes CDR1 MGHDK and CDR2 SYGVNS. Trimming left V 2 bases short and J 4 bases short, with 11 bases between. The CDR3 totals 15 residues. CDR3 in DNA: TGTGCCAGCAGTGAAAAACAGGGTGGCACCGGGGAGCTGTTTTTT. Protein sequence: CASSEKQGGTGELFF.

This clonotype was recorded many times. The rearrangement links TRBV5-1 to TRBJ2-2; D might be TRBD2 (5 bases). With 10 bases removed from V and 7 bases from J, the gap between germline ends came to 26 bases. In germline, CDR1 is SGHRS, CDR2 YFSETQ. The length of the CDR3 is 16 residues. CDR3 protein: CACLGRTLSRDGELFF. DNA for the CDR3: TGCGCCTGCCTTGGCCGTACCCTTTCTCGGGACGGGGAGCTGTTTTTT. Full variable domain (outside the CDR3, taken from reference TRBV5-1 and TRBJ2-2): KAGVTQTPRYLIKTRGQQVTLSCSPISGHRSVSWYQQTPGQGLQFLFEYFSETQRNKGNFPGRFSGRQFSNSRSEMNVSTLELGDSALYLCACLGRTLSRDGELFFGEGSRLTVL.

CDR3 DNA: TGTGCCAGCAGGGCTAACGGGACTAGCTACAATGAGCAGTTCTTC. Translating gives CASRANGTSYNEQFF. J is TRBJ2-1 and V is TRBV11-2, with TRBD2 matching over 8 bases. The junction had 7 bases not matched to a gene; V was cut back by 6 bases and J by 3 bases. CDR1 SGHAT and CDR2 FQNNGV come from the germline V gene. The CDR3 is made up of 15 amino acids.

There are many counts of this clonotype. The rearrangement uses TRBV7-9 and TRBJ2-1; D remains ambiguous. Trimming took off 1 base at V and 5 bases at J, with 12 bases between the two ends. The CDR3 is 15 amino acids. Germline lookup yields CDR1 SEHNR and CDR2 FQNEAQ (reference sequence). The CDR3 sequence: CASSLDHLFNNEQFF. The CDR3 bases are TGTGCCAGCAGCTTAGACCACCTATTCAACAATGAGCAGTTCTTC.

This clonotype has at least ten counts. V and J are TRBV5-1 and TRBJ1-5; D may be TRBD1 (6 bases). CDR3 length: 13 residues. With 7 bases removed from V and 9 bases from J, the gap between germline ends came to 17 bases. CDR1 is SGHRS and CDR2 is YFSETQ in the germline V gene. The CDR3 protein is CASCGGPVPPQHF. The CDR3 nucleotides are TGCGCCAGCTGCGGGGGGCCCGTCCCGCCCCAGCATTTT. Full variable domain (remainder filled in from reference TRBV5-1 and TRBJ1-5): KAGVTQTPRYLIKTRGQQVTLSCSPISGHRSVSWYQQTPGQGLQFLFEYFSETQRNKGNFPGRFSGRQFSNSRSEMNVSTLELGDSALYLCASCGGPVPPQHFGDGTRLSIL.

The genes are TRBV6-6 and TRBJ2-2, with 8 bases fitting TRBD2. The CDR3 runs to 16 residues. The germline gives CDR1 MNHNY, CDR2 SVGAGI (reference sequence). Trimming at V came to 1 base and at J to 1 base, leaving 2 bases not matched to a gene. DNA for the CDR3: TGTGCCAGCAGTTACTTACTAGCGGAGAACACCGGGGAGCTGTTTTTT. The encoded protein is CASSYLLAENTGELFF.

This clonotype showed up many times. The J gene is TRBJ2-7, the V gene TRBV5-5; D gene uncertain. The V gene lost 4 bases and the J gene lost 6 bases, with 11 bases spanning the gap. There are 12 residues in the CDR3. Per germline, CDR1 SGHKS and CDR2 YYEKEE (reference sequence). CDR3 sequence (DNA): TGTGCCAGCAGCCTCCGAAGTGGCGAGCAGTACTTC. It codes for CASSLRSGEQYF.

This clonotype was observed many times. J is TRBJ1-2 and V is TRBV5-1; 8 bases map to TRBD1. Per germline, CDR1 SGHRS and CDR2 YFSETQ. There are 15 residues in the CDR3. Trimming removed 4 bases from V and 8 bases from J; junction bases left unmatched: 13. The chain's CDR3 is CASSPDRQGAWGYTF. CDR3 bases: TGCGCCAGCAGCCCAGACCGGCAGGGGGCTTGGGGCTACACCTTC.

This clonotype was seen many times. This chain links TRBV28 with TRBJ1-2; D is unresolved. Trimming cost V 6 bases and J 8 bases, with 19 bases left between them. CDR1 MDHEN and CDR2 SYDVKM come from the germline V gene. The CDR3 is 14 residues long. CDR3 loop: CASSDPGSKRGYTF. The CDR3 DNA follows: TGTGCCAGCAGCGACCCCGGATCCAAACGGGGCTACACCTTC.

Details on this clonotype: One junction end disagrees with the germline gene, perhaps due to a read error. The chain combines TRBV12-3 or TRBV12-4 with TRBJ2-7, with D possibly being TRBD1 (5 bases). This CDR3 spans 13 amino acids. The CDR3 protein is CASRPTASYKQYF. As DNA, the CDR3 is TGTGCCAGCAGACCGACAGCCAGCTACAAGCAGTACTTC.

J is TRBJ2-7 and V is TRBV5-6, with D perhaps TRBD1 (5 bases). V was cut by 3 bases and J by 3 bases, with 13 bases left in between. The CDR3 sequence is 14 residues long. Germline values: CDR1 SGHDT, CDR2 YYEEEE. The CDR3 DNA sequence: TGTGCCAGCAGCTCCCAGGACACTCTCTACGAGCAGTACTTC. Residues: CASSSQDTLYEQYF. The whole variable domain, filled in from reference TRBV5-6 and TRBJ2-7, reads DAGVTQSPTHLIKTRGQQVTLRCSPKSGHDTVSWYQQALGQGPQFIFQYYEEEERQRGNFPDRFSGHQFPNYSSELNVNALLLGDSALYLCASSSQDTLYEQYFGPGTRLTVT.

This clonotype was counted at least ten times. V and J are TRBV5-1 and TRBJ1-4, with 8 nucleotides matching TRBD1. Germline V lookup: CDR1 SGHRS, CDR2 YFSETQ. After removal of 4 bases from V and 5 bases from J, the junction contained 7 bases not matched to a gene. This CDR3 has 15 residues. The CDR3 nucleotides read TGCGCCAGCAGCCCGAGGAGGACAGGGAATGAAAAACTGTTTTTT. Its translation is CASSPRRTGNEKLFF.

About this clonotype itself: An end of the junction does not agree with germline; a read error may underlie this. The chain recombines TRBV2 with TRBJ2-2; D is uncertain. The CDR3 runs 16 residues. Germline lookup yields CDR1 SNHLY and CDR2 FYNNEI. The CDR3 is CVSSDVAPTNTGELFF. Written as DNA, the CDR3 is TGTGTCAGCAGTGATGTGGCCCCTACGAACACCGGGGAGCTGTTTTTT. Combining the CDR3 with reference TRBV2 and TRBJ2-2 gives the whole variable domain EPEVTQTPSHQVTQMGQEVILRCVPISNHLYFYWYRQILGQKVEFLVSFYNNEISEKSEIFDDQFSVERPDGSNFTLKIRSTKLEDSAMYFCVSSDVAPTNTGELFFGEGSRLTVL.